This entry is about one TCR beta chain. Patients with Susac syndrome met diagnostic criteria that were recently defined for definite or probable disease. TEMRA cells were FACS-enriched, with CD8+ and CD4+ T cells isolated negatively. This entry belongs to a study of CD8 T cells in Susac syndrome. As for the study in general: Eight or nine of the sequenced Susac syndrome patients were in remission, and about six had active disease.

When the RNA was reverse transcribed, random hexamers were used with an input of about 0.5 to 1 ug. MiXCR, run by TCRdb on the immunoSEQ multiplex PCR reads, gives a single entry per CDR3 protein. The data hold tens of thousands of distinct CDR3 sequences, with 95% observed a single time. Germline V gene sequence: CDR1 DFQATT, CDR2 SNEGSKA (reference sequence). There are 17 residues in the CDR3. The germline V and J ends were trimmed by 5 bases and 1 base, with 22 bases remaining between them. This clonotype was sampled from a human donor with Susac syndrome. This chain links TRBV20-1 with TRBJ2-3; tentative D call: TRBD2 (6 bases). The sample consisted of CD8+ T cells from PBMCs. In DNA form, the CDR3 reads TGCAGTGCTCAAGCGGGTTCTCCACTGGGGGGCACAGATACGCAGTATTTT. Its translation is CSAQAGSPLGGTDTQYF.